Listed below are T cell receptor beta chains from one sample, sequenced in a study of shared clonotypes between healthy human individuals. Method: immunoSEQ multiplex PCR; TCRdb's copy keeps in-frame clones and lacks some. The sample lists 550,000 to 700,000 clones, around four fifths occurring once. Sequencing was performed on memory CD4+ T cells sorted from blood. The source of these receptors is a woman in her 30s in good health. CDR3s include the opening cysteine and the closing phenylalanine or tryptophan. A D gene is named only where the DNA matches it firmly. The listing skips clone size in some rows; elsewhere it reads once, few, many or a size class.

clone_size	d_call	cdr3_length	v_call	j_call	cdr3_nt	cdr3_aa
-	TRBD1	14	TRBV6-5	TRBJ1-2	TGTGCCAGCAGTTACGGCGGGACAGAGAACGGCTACACCTTC	CASSYGGTENGYTF
once	-	15	TRBV15	TRBJ1-5	TGTGCCACCAGCAGCGGGTCGCAGTCCAATCAGCCCCAGCATTTT	CATSSGSQSNQPQHF
-	-	13	TRBV7-9	TRBJ1-1	TGTGCCAGCAGCCCCGCATCTTACACTGAAGCTTTCTTT	CASSPASYTEAFF
-	-	11	TRBV28	TRBJ2-7	TGTGCCACCGCCACTCTGGGCGAGCAGTACTTC	CATATLGEQYF
-	-	17	TRBV28	TRBJ2-3	TGTGCCAGCAGTTTCTACTGGTCGGGAGCTCAGACAGATACGCAGTATTTT	CASSFYWSGAQTDTQYF
-	TRBD2	13	TRBV19	TRBJ2-7	TGTGCCAGTAGTAGGGGACTAGCAGACGAGCAGTACTTC	CASSRGLADEQYF
many	-	12	TRBV30	TRBJ2-4	TGTGCCTGGATGGGGAACGGGAACATTCAGTACTTC	CAWMGNGNIQYF
-	-	14	TRBV11-2	TRBJ1-1	TGTGCCAGCAGCTTTCTGACGGCGAACACTGAAGCTTTCTTT	CASSFLTANTEAFF
-	TRBD1	14	TRBV5-1	TRBJ2-7	TGCGCCAGCAGAAGGGACAGTAACTCCTACGAGCAGTACTTC	CASRRDSNSYEQYF
-	-	15	TRBV6-1	TRBJ1-2	TGTGCCAGCAGTGAAGGTCGGACGCCAAACTATGGCTACACCTTC	CASSEGRTPNYGYTF
-	TRBD2	14	TRBV19	TRBJ2-4	TGTGCCAGCGGACTAGCTTTAGCCAAAAACATTCAGTACTTC	CASGLALAKNIQYF
many	-	13	TRBV10-3	TRBJ1-1	TGTGCCATCAGTTCCCACAGGGAAACTGAAGCTTTCTTT	CAISSHRETEAFF
-	TRBD2	17	TRBV19	TRBJ2-1	TGTGCCAGTAGTATCAGCGGGAGCTACGTCCTGACACGGGAGCAGTTCTTC	CASSISGSYVLTREQFF
few	TRBD1	17	TRBV18	TRBJ2-1	TGTGCCAGCTCAGGGGCCAGCAGGGACAGGGCATACAATGAGCAGTTCTTC	CASSGASRDRAYNEQFF
few	TRBD2	16	TRBV6-5	TRBJ2-3	TGTGCCAGCAGTTACGGGCTAGCGGGAGGGCCAGATACGCAGTATTTT	CASSYGLAGGPDTQYF
-	TRBD2	15	TRBV7-2	TRBJ2-1	TGTGCCAGCAGCCCAGTTGTCCTAGCGGAGGGAGAGCAGTTCTTC	CASSPVVLAEGEQFF
many	TRBD1	13	TRBV19	TRBJ2-5	TGTGCCAGTAGTGTCGGACAGGGTGGGACCCAGTACTTC	CASSVGQGGTQYF
-	-	15	TRBV19	TRBJ2-7	TGTGCCAGTAGTATCCCCAGGGAGGTTGACTACGAGCAGTACTTC	CASSIPREVDYEQYF
-	-	13	TRBV5-1	TRBJ2-3	TGCGCCAGCAGCTTGGGATCCACAGATACGCAGTATTTT	CASSLGSTDTQYF
-	-	13	TRBV6-6	TRBJ2-7	TGTGCCAGCAGCTCCTCAGGGTTTCTCGAGCAGTACTTC	CASSSSGFLEQYF
-	-	15	TRBV28	TRBJ2-2	TGTGCCAGCAGAACAGGACCCACGAACACCGGGGAGCTGTTTTTT	CASRTGPTNTGELFF
few	-	13	TRBV30	TRBJ2-5	TGTGCCTGGAGACGTTCACATGCGGAGACCCAGTACTTC	CAWRRSHAETQYF
once	TRBD1	16	TRBV28	TRBJ1-2	TGTGCCAGCAGTTCCGGGGGGTACAGGGGAGCCTATGGCTACACCTTC	CASSSGGYRGAYGYTF
once	-	14	TRBV11-1	TRBJ2-5	TGTGCCAGCAGCTTAATCGTGTCGTCGGAGACCCAGTACTTC	CASSLIVSSETQYF
-	-	15	TRBV15	TRBJ1-6	TGTGCCACCAGCAGAGAACAGGGAGGAAATTCACCCCTCCACTTT	CATSREQGGNSPLHF
-	TRBD1	14	TRBV2	TRBJ2-5	TGTGCCAGCCAGGCTCAACAGGGGACAGAGACCCAGTACTTC	CASQAQQGTETQYF
-	-	15	TRBV5-4	TRBJ2-6	TGTGCCAGCAGCTTGTCCCGCTCTGGGGCCAACGTCCTGACTTTC	CASSLSRSGANVLTF
-	-	14	TRBV7-2	TRBJ1-3	TGTGCCAGCAGTCTAGGGACAACTGGAAACACCATATATTTT	CASSLGTTGNTIYF
once	TRBD1	16	TRBV28	TRBJ1-5	TGTGCCAGCAGCCCGCGGGGCAGGGGGACGCCTCGGTCCCAGCATTTT	CASSPRGRGTPRSQHF
-	-	18	TRBV28	TRBJ2-7	TGTGCCAGCAGTACCGGGACCCTAAGTCTAACTGTCTCCTACGAGCAGTACTTC	CASSTGTLSLTVSYEQYF
-	-	13	TRBV28	TRBJ2-7	TGTGCCAGCAGTTTTTTGACAGGTGGCGAGCAGTACTTC	CASSFLTGGEQYF
many	-	13	TRBV6-6	TRBJ2-4	TGTGCCAGCAGTAACCAGGGGGGGAACATTCAGTACTTC	CASSNQGGNIQYF
-	-	13	TRBV6-1	TRBJ2-2	TGTGCCAGCAGTGAAGGGAACACCGGGGAGCTGTTTTTT	CASSEGNTGELFF
few	TRBD2	16	TRBV30	TRBJ2-3	TGTGCCTGGAGTAAGGGGACTAGCGGGAGCACAGATACGCAGTATTTT	CAWSKGTSGSTDTQYF
-	-	12	TRBV7-2	TRBJ2-1	TGTGCCAGCAGCTTAAATCACAATGAGCAGTTCTTC	CASSLNHNEQFF
many	-	14	TRBV7-2	TRBJ2-1	TGTGCCAGCAGCTTATCTTCTGTTTATAATGAGCAGTTCTTC	CASSLSSVYNEQFF
-	TRBD1	19	TRBV11-2	TRBJ2-7	TGTGCCAGCAGCCCGTGGACAGGGGGCGATCTGGTCCAATCCATCGAGCAGTACTTC	CASSPWTGGDLVQSIEQYF
-	-	14	TRBV7-9	TRBJ2-1	TGTGCCAGCAGCTTCGGGAGTAGGTACAATGAGCAGTTCTTC	CASSFGSRYNEQFF
-	TRBD1	11	TRBV6-5	TRBJ2-1	TGTGCCAGCAGTTACAAGGACAGGTGGTTCTTC	CASSYKDRWFF
-	-	11	TRBV29-1	TRBJ2-1	TGCAGCGGAGGATTTGCGAATGAGCAGTTCTTC	CSGGFANEQFF
-	-	11	TRBV20-1	TRBJ2-7	TGCAGTGCGAGGACTGATGGGGAGCAGTACTTC	CSARTDGEQYF
-	-	13	TRBV6-6	TRBJ2-7	TGTGCCAGCAGCCCGCGGGAAGCCTACGAGCAGTACTTC	CASSPREAYEQYF
-	-	15	TRBV5-1	TRBJ2-3	TGCGCCAGCAGCCCCGGGGTATCTGACACAGATACGCAGTATTTT	CASSPGVSDTDTQYF
-	-	13	TRBV6-1	TRBJ1-4	TGTGCCAGCAGTAAAGTCGGGAATGAAAAACTGTTTTTT	CASSKVGNEKLFF
-	-	16	TRBV18	TRBJ2-1	TGTGCCAGCTCACCAGCTCTCGGGGCCGGGCCTGATGAGCAGTTCTTC	CASSPALGAGPDEQFF
-	-	15	TRBV5-1	TRBJ1-1	TGCGCCAGCAGCTCCTCCGTGGGTCTGAACACTGAAGCTTTCTTT	CASSSSVGLNTEAFF
once	-	14	TRBV4-2	TRBJ2-4	TGTGCCAGCAGCCAGGGGGTGGCCAAAAACATTCAGTACTTC	CASSQGVAKNIQYF
-	TRBD2	15	TRBV14	TRBJ2-7	TGTGCCAGCAGCCAACGGACTAGCGGGATCTACGAGCAGTACTTC	CASSQRTSGIYEQYF
-	-	15	TRBV5-5	TRBJ1-4	TGTGCCAGCAGCACTGACCCGGGCCCTAATGAAAAACTGTTTTTT	CASSTDPGPNEKLFF
-	-	16	TRBV27	TRBJ1-2	TGTGCCAGCAGTTTATTCTCAGCGGGGAGTAACTATGGCTACACCTTC	CASSLFSAGSNYGYTF
-	-	11	TRBV30	TRBJ1-1	TGTGCCTGGAGCGCTTACACTGAAGCTTTCTTT	CAWSAYTEAFF
-	-	14	TRBV11-2	TRBJ2-3	TGTGCCAGCAGCTTAGCGGGTCCCACAGATACGCAGTATTTT	CASSLAGPTDTQYF